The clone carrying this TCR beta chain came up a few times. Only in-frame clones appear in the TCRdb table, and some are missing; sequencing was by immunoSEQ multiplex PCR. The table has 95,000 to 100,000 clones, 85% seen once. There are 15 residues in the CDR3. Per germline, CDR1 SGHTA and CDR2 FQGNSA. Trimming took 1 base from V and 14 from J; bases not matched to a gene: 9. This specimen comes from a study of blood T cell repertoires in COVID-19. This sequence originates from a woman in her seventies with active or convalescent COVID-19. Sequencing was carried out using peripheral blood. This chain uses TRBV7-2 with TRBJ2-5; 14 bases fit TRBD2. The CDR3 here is CASSLVLGTSGGQYF. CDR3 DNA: TGTGCCAGCAGCTTAGTTTTGGGGACTAGCGGGGGCCAATACTTC.